These 2 T cell receptor beta chains share one sample of origin, sequenced in a study of T-cell memory formation after mild COVID-19. TCRdb re-called the 5' RACE reads with MiXCR, one entry per CDR3 protein. The sample consists of 250,000 to 300,000 distinct CDR3 sequences, 15% to 20% of them appearing once. The sequencing input was PBMCs or a T cell subset sorted from them (not recorded which). The receptors shown here come from a man aged 18 to 29 who had mild COVID-19 (a few samples of this study predate the infection). Cell type and time point are not known.

The chain combines TRBV6-2 or TRBV6-3 with TRBJ1-5; D gene unclear. Germline CDR1 reads MNHEY; CDR2 reads SVGEGT. This CDR3 has 16 residues. Deletions cut 5 bases from V and 1 base from J, with 15 bases between. This CDR3 is CASSPLYGGSNQPQHF. The DNA of the CDR3 is TGTGCCAGCAGTCCCCTCTATGGAGGGAGCAATCAGCCCCAGCATTTT.

V is TRBV29-1 and J is TRBJ1-2; weak D call: TRBD1 (5 bases). Germline V gene lookup returns CDR1 SQVTM and CDR2 ANQGSEA. Trimming took off 6 bases at V and 4 bases at J, with 12 bases between the two ends. This CDR3 is built from 12 residues. The CDR3 loop is CSVPGTGYGYTF. CDR3 bases: TGCAGCGTCCCCGGGACGGGCTATGGCTACACCTTC. The full variable domain, with the rest looked up from reference TRBV29-1 and TRBJ1-2, is SAVISQKPSRDICQRGTSLTIQCQVDSQVTMMFWYRQQPGQSLTLIATANQGSEATYESGFVIDKFPISRPNLTFSTLTVSNMSPEDSSIYLCSVPGTGYGYTFGSGTRLTVV.